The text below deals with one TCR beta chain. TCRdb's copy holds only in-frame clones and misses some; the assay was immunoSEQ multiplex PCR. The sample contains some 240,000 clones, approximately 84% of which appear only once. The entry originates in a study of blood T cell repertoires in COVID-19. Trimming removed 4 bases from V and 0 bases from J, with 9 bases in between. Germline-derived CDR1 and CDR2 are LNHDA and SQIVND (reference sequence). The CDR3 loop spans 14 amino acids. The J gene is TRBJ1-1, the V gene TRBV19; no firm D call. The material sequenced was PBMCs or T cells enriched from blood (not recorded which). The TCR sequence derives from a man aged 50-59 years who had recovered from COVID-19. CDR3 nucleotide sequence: TGTGCCAGTAGTAATAAGCCACTGAACACTGAAGCTTTCTTT. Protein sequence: CASSNKPLNTEAFF.